Listed here are 32 T cell receptor beta chains from one sample, sequenced in a study of cytomegalovirus exposure and HLA in healthy donors (dated by TCRdb to between 2016 and 2019). The library came from the immunoSEQ multiplex PCR assay. For the multiplex PCR, a mixture combining 60 forward primers for TCR Vbeta segments and 13 reverse primers for TCR Jbeta segments was used. Held by TCRdb, this immuneACCESS table contains in-frame sequences only and omits some clones. Under half of the omission traces to an unresolved V gene where checked; the cause of the rest is unknown. The sample records approximately 150,000 clones, roughly four fifths of which are singletons. 9.5% to 12% of the sample is taken by the ten largest. The sequencing sample was made of PBMCs. The receptors were sampled from a man in his fifties or sixties in good health and CMV-seropositive.

Turning to this clone: The same CDR3 is also encoded by other DNA sequences in this sample. V and J are TRBV29-1 and TRBJ2-1; 10 positions match TRBD2. Losses at the gene ends were 6 bases for V and 5 bases for J; bases not matched to a gene: 4. The V gene's germline CDR1 is SQVTM and CDR2 ANQGSEA. CDR3 length: 13 residues. CDR3 nucleotides: TGCAGCGTAACTAGCGGGGTTCACAATGAGCAGTTCTTC. Translating it yields CSVTSGVHNEQFF.

The chain has TRBV29-1 and TRBJ2-1; D not certain. The ends were cut back, 3 bases at V and 8 bases at J, with 8 bases in the middle. The germline CDR1 and CDR2 sequences are SQVTM and ANQGSEA. This CDR3 is 11 amino acids long. CDR3 protein: CSVEESDEQFF. The CDR3 DNA reads as TGCAGCGTTGAGGAGAGCGATGAGCAGTTCTTC.

In this sample, this clone turned up a few times. CDR3 protein: CASSDRVGEQFF. CDR3 DNA sequence: TGTGCCAGCAGTGACAGGGTGGGTGAGCAGTTCTTC. The rearrangement links TRBV2 to TRBJ2-1, with D possibly TRBD1 on 5 matching bases. CDR1 and CDR2 (germline): SNHLY, FYNNEI. The CDR3 is 12 amino acids. Between the trimmed V and J ends, which lost 3 bases and 9 bases, there was a span of 9 bases.

The chain links TRBV7-6 to TRBJ2-5; TRBD2 aligns across 7 bases. Germline CDR1 reads SGHVS; CDR2 reads FNYEAQ. CDR3 length equals 15 residues. V was clipped by 4 bases and J by 5 bases; unmatched bases: 10. DNA for the CDR3: TGTGCCAGCAGCTCCGGGGAGGGCGGGGAGGAGACCCAGTACTTC. Residues: CASSSGEGGEETQYF. Looking up the rest from reference TRBV7-6 and TRBJ2-5 gives the full variable domain: GAGVSQSPRYKVTKRGQDVALRCDPISGHVSLYWYRQALGQGPEFLTYFNYEAQQDKSGLPNDRFSAERPEGSISTLTIQRTEQRDSAMYRCASSSGEGGEETQYFGPGTRLLVL.

This chain joins TRBV19 and TRBJ2-5; 8 bases fit TRBD2. Germline values: CDR1 LNHDA, CDR2 SQIVND (reference sequence). The ends lost 4 bases at V and 3 bases at J; junction bases unmatched: 4. The CDR3 loop spans 14 amino acids. The CDR3 region has the DNA TGTGCCAGTAGTACGGGAGGGACGGAAGAGACCCAGTACTTC. This codes for CASSTGGTEETQYF.

The rearrangement links TRBV30 to TRBJ1-3; tentatively, D is TRBD1 (6 bases). This CDR3 is built from 13 residues. Germline CDR1 and CDR2: GTSNPN and SVGIG (reference sequence). Trimming left V 2 bases short and J 2 bases short, with 7 bases between. The CDR3 region has the DNA TGTGCCTGGAGTCGACAGGCTGGAAACACCATATATTTT. Translated: CAWSRQAGNTIYF.

This clone was detected a few times. The chain recombines TRBV6-1 with TRBJ2-4, with TRBD1 identical over 7 bases. Trimming took 5 bases from V and 12 from J; bases not matched to a gene: 10. The CDR3 has 13 residues. Germline loops: CDR1 MNHNS, CDR2 SASEGT. The CDR3 is CASSFPQRDSQYF. CDR3 in DNA: TGTGCCAGCAGTTTTCCTCAGAGGGACAGTCAGTACTTC.

The V call is TRBV13, the J call TRBJ2-1, with TRBD2 matching over 8 bases. The V and J ends lost 5 bases and 5 bases, in that order; junction bases with no gene match: 8. The CDR3 sequence is 15 residues long. Per the germline V gene, CDR1 is PRHDT and CDR2 is FYEKMQ (reference sequence). CDR3 bases: TGTGCCAGCAGCACCGGGAGGGCCGGGAACAATGAGCAGTTCTTC. It specifies CASSTGRAGNNEQFF. Variable domain in full (rest from reference TRBV13 and TRBJ2-1): AAGVIQSPRHLIKEKRETATLKCYPIPRHDTVYWYQQGPGQDPQFLISFYEKMQSDKGSIPDRFSAQQFSDYHSELNMSSLELGDSALYFCASSTGRAGNNEQFFGPGTRLTVL.

The chain joins TRBV19 to TRBJ1-4; the match to TRBD1 covers 7 bases. J gave up 5 bases and V 11 bases, and 11 bases lay outside the gene matches. Germline V gene data show CDR1 as LNHDA and CDR2 as SQIVND (reference sequence). CDR3 length equals 14 residues. The CDR3 sequence: CASKDRVSNEKLFF. CDR3 DNA sequence: TGTGCCTCGAAAGACAGGGTATCGAATGAAAAACTGTTTTTT.

The V and J genes are TRBV4-3 and TRBJ2-5, with 14 positions matching TRBD2. The germline V gene encodes CDR1 LGHNA and CDR2 YSLEER. V was pared by 2 bases and J by 4 bases, with 6 bases of the junction left unmatched. The CDR3 sequence is 17 residues long. CDR3 DNA sequence: TGCGCCAGCAGCCAACTCGGGACTAGCGGGAGCGGAGAGACCCAGTACTTC. Translating gives CASSQLGTSGSGETQYF.

The chain couples TRBV19 to TRBJ2-3; the match to TRBD1 covers 7 bases. Germline V gene sequence: CDR1 LNHDA, CDR2 SQIVND (reference sequence). The CDR3 length is 14 residues. Trimming removed 5 bases from V and 2 bases from J; junction bases left unmatched: 4. For the CDR3, the DNA is TGTGCCAGTAGTCTACAGGGGATCACAGATACGCAGTATTTT. Translating it yields CASSLQGITDTQYF. Using reference TRBV19 and TRBJ2-3 for the parts outside the CDR3, the full variable domain is DGGITQSPKYLFRKEGQNVTLSCEQNLNHDAMYWYRQDPGQGLRLIYYSQIVNDFQKGDIAEGYSVSREKKESFPLTVTSAQKNPTAFYLCASSLQGITDTQYFGPGTRLTVL.

The chain is built from TRBV5-4 and TRBJ2-2; D might be TRBD1 (6 bases). V gave up 3 bases and J gave up 5 bases, with 11 bases separating them. The CDR3 contains 14 residues. Germline CDR1 is SGHNT and CDR2 is YYREEE (reference sequence). The CDR3 reads CASSSKTGTGELFF. DNA of the CDR3: TGTGCCAGCAGCTCCAAGACAGGTACCGGGGAGCTGTTTTTT.

This chain connects TRBV28 to TRBJ1-1; D unclear. The CDR3 runs 13 residues. Germline V CDR1 and CDR2: MDHEN, SYDVKM. V lost 8 bases, J lost 1 base, and 11 bases lay in between. CDR3: CASAPGWNTEAFF. DNA for the CDR3: TGTGCCAGCGCGCCCGGGTGGAACACTGAAGCTTTCTTT.

The chain couples TRBV10-3 to TRBJ2-7; 9 nucleotides align to TRBD1. Germline V gene sequence: CDR1 ENHRY, CDR2 SYGVKD. Losses at the gene ends were 3 bases for V and 3 bases for J; bases not matched to a gene: 18. CDR3 size: 19 residues. This CDR3 is CAISDLDRGSMVLGYEQYF. In nucleotides, the CDR3 is TGTGCCATCAGTGACTTGGACAGGGGATCTATGGTTTTAGGCTACGAGCAGTACTTC.

V usage is TRBV19 and J usage is TRBJ1-2; D not certain. V gave up 3 bases and J gave up 4 bases, with 15 bases separating them. The CDR3 is made up of 15 amino acids. CDR1 and CDR2 from the germline V gene are LNHDA and SQIVND (reference sequence). The CDR3 DNA is TGTGCCAGTAGTATTCCCAGGTTCGTCGGCTATGGCTACACCTTC. Translation gives CASSIPRFVGYGYTF.

DNA for the CDR3: TGCGCCAGCAGCCAAGGGGCCAGGAACACCTACGAGCAGTACTTC. It is translated as CASSQGARNTYEQYF. The chain recombines TRBV4-3 with TRBJ2-7; D is unresolved. Between the trimmed V and J ends, which lost 1 base and 2 bases, there was a span of 12 bases. The CDR3 is made up of 15 amino acids. Germline-derived CDR1 and CDR2 are LGHNA and YSLEER.

The chain employs TRBV28 and TRBJ1-2; 8 bases map to TRBD1. J gave up 5 bases and V 5 bases, and 7 bases lay outside the gene matches. The CDR3 contains 14 residues. The germline CDR1 and CDR2 sequences are MDHEN and SYDVKM. The CDR3 DNA is TGTGCCAGCAGTCGGACAGGGCCGATTTATGGCTACACCTTC. This translates into CASSRTGPIYGYTF.

Concerning this clone itself: Other DNA sequences within the sample encode an identical CDR3. V usage is TRBV6-6 and J usage is TRBJ1-6; no reliable D call. Deletions cut 0 bases from V and 6 bases from J, with 9 bases between. The CDR3 sequence is 15 residues long. Germline CDR1 is MNHNY and CDR2 is SVGAGI (reference sequence). CDR3 DNA: TGTGCCAGCAGTTACTCTGGGCAGAGTAATTCACCCCTCCACTTT. Translated, it gives CASSYSGQSNSPLHF.

The V and J genes are TRBV25-1 and TRBJ2-1; TRBD2 matches 7 bases. Trimming took 10 bases from V and 5 from J; bases not matched to a gene: 11. CDR3 length equals 14 residues. CDR1 and CDR2 from the germline V gene are MGHDK and SYGVNS. The CDR3 DNA reads as TGTGCCACCCATCTCGGGGGGAACCACAATGAGCAGTTCTTC. Amino acids: CATHLGGNHNEQFF.

This sequence joins TRBV9 and TRBJ1-6; no definite D call. CDR1 and CDR2 (germline): SGDLS, YYNGEE. The CDR3 totals 15 residues. The V and J ends lost 4 bases and 3 bases respectively, with 11 bases between them. CDR3 DNA: TGTGCCAGCAGCCCTGCCGGGAACTATAATTCACCCCTCCACTTT. Translated, it gives CASSPAGNYNSPLHF.

A note on this clone: A junction end diverges from the germline sequence, so it may reflect a read error. The J gene is TRBJ2-1, the V gene TRBV7-7, with 10 bases aligning to TRBD2. From germline, CDR1 is SSHAT and CDR2 FNYEAQ (reference sequence). The CDR3 runs to 15 residues. In nucleotides, the CDR3 is TGTGCTAGCAGCCGGGATTCTAGCGGGAGCAATGAGCAGTTCTTC. Its protein product is CASSRDSSGSNEQFF. The complete variable domain, with remaining parts taken from reference TRBV7-7 and TRBJ2-1, reads GAGVSQSPRYKVTKRGQDVTLRCDPISSHATLYWYQQALGQGPEFLTYFNYEAQPDKSGLPSDRFSAERPEGSISTLTIQRTEQRDSAMYRCASSRDSSGSNEQFFGPGTRLTVL.

This chain uses TRBV7-9 with TRBJ2-1, with 7 bases matching TRBD1. The CDR3 is made up of 15 amino acids. The germline CDR1 and CDR2 sequences are SEHNR and FQNEAQ (reference sequence). The V gene end was trimmed by 0 bases and the J gene end by 4 bases; junction bases not matched to a gene: 3. The CDR3 loop reads CASSLAQGEYNEQFF. The CDR3 region has the DNA TGTGCCAGCAGCTTAGCGCAGGGGGAGTACAATGAGCAGTTCTTC.

J is TRBJ2-1 and V is TRBV30, with 8 bases that match TRBD2. The CDR3 runs to 15 residues. V shed 0 bases, J shed 4 bases, and the junction held 5 bases outside the gene matches. The germline V gene encodes CDR1 GTSNPN and CDR2 SVGIG (reference sequence). The CDR3 reads CAWSVLPGGYNEQFF. The CDR3, as DNA: TGTGCCTGGAGTGTACTCCCGGGGGGGTACAATGAGCAGTTCTTC.

The CDR3 loop reads CASSPNLRDRGGETQYF. The CDR3 DNA reads as TGTGCCAGCAGTCCGAATTTGCGGGACAGGGGGGGAGAGACCCAGTACTTC. The chain is built from TRBV6-4 and TRBJ2-5; 11 nucleotides align to TRBD1. Per the germline V gene, CDR1 is MRHNA and CDR2 is SNTAGT. J was trimmed by 4 bases and V by 5 bases; bases with no gene match: 12. This CDR3 is 17 amino acids long.

This sequence joins TRBV5-4 and TRBJ1-1; D is unresolved. Trimming cost V 0 bases and J 6 bases, with 9 bases left between them. This CDR3 spans 13 amino acids. Germline V CDR1 and CDR2: SGHNT, YYREEE (reference sequence). The CDR3 loop reads CASSLAGVPEAFF. DNA of the CDR3: TGTGCCAGCAGCTTGGCCGGGGTTCCTGAAGCTTTCTTT.

J is TRBJ2-1 and V is TRBV6-5; no firm D call. Germline lookup yields CDR1 MNHEY and CDR2 SVGAGI. The V end was cut by 5 bases, the J end by 7 bases, with 9 bases between. CDR3 length: 12 amino acids. This CDR3 reads CASSESVNEQFF. CDR3 bases: TGTGCCAGCAGTGAGTCGGTTAATGAGCAGTTCTTC.

The chain employs TRBV7-6 and TRBJ2-3, with D possibly TRBD2 on 6 matching bases. CDR1 SGHVS and CDR2 FNYEAQ come from the germline V gene. This CDR3 is 16 amino acids long. The ends were cut back, 4 bases at V and 1 base at J, with 15 bases in the middle. CDR3 loop: CASSSQIASGTDTQYF. In nucleotides, the CDR3 is TGTGCCAGCAGCTCCCAGATAGCTAGCGGCACAGATACGCAGTATTTT.

The chain combines TRBV4-2 with TRBJ2-1; weak D call: TRBD2 (7 bases). Germline loops: CDR1 LGHNA, CDR2 YNFKEQ. V was trimmed by 2 bases and J by 6 bases, leaving 17 bases between them. The CDR3 is made up of 16 amino acids. The CDR3 region is CASSQSGRGQGNEQFF. Written as DNA, the CDR3 is TGTGCCAGCAGCCAAAGTGGGCGGGGGCAAGGCAATGAGCAGTTCTTC.

The chain has TRBV7-2 and TRBJ1-2; 7 bases fit TRBD1. The CDR3 extends over 16 amino acids. The V segment lost 1 base and the J segment 3 bases; nucleotides outside the gene matches: 8. Germline V gives CDR1 SGHTA, CDR2 FQGNSA. This CDR3 is CASSLGLQGVDYGYTF. CDR3 DNA sequence: TGTGCCAGCAGCTTAGGGCTTCAGGGGGTGGACTATGGCTACACCTTC.

The chain joins TRBV6-5 to TRBJ1-5; TRBD1 is a possible D gene (6 bases). Trimming took off 6 bases at V and 6 bases at J, with 12 bases between the two ends. The CDR3 runs to 13 residues. Germline CDR1 is MNHEY and CDR2 is SVGAGI. CDR3 bases: TGTGCCAGCAGCGTAACAGGGAGTCAGCCCCAGCATTTT. It is translated as CASSVTGSQPQHF.

The rearrangement uses TRBV5-1 and TRBJ1-2, with a tentative D call TRBD1 (6 bases). The CDR3 covers 15 residues. The ends were cut back, 0 bases at V and 0 bases at J, with 9 bases in the middle. Germline CDR1 is SGHRS and CDR2 is YFSETQ. Written as DNA, the CDR3 is TGCGCCAGCAGCTTGGACAGGGTAGCTAACTATGGCTACACCTTC. Amino acid sequence: CASSLDRVANYGYTF.

J is TRBJ2-5 and V is TRBV19; 8 nucleotides line up with TRBD2. The J call may be faulty, since TRBJ2-7 better matches the DNA end. The CDR3 has 16 amino acids. Germline values: CDR1 LNHDA, CDR2 SQIVND (reference sequence). CDR3 bases: TGTGCCAGTAGTATAGTGGGGACTAGTGCCTCCTACGAGCAGTACTTC. Translating it yields CASSIVGTSASYEQYF.